One and the same sample provided the 8 T cell receptor beta chains below, sequenced in a study of T cell responses to AZD1222 COVID-19 vaccine. TCRdb's table, derived via immunoSEQ multiplex PCR, lists solely in-frame clones and lacks some. The profile shows some 190,000 clones, roughly nine tenths of them singletons. Here the sequenced sample was peripheral blood, taken 28 days after the second AZD1222 dose. The receptors come from an adult who received the AZD1222 COVID-19 vaccine.

The chain uses TRBV18 and TRBJ2-1; the D is unclear. V gave up 0 bases and J gave up 10 bases, with 22 bases separating them. CDR1 KGHSH and CDR2 LQKENI come from the germline V gene. This CDR3 is built from 17 residues. For the CDR3, the DNA is TGTGCCAGCTCACCACCGGAGCTTTTAGGCGGCGGCACCGAGCAGTTCTTC. This translates into CASSPPELLGGGTEQFF.

V is TRBV4-1 and J is TRBJ1-3; D is ambiguous. The germline V gene has CDR1 MGHRA and CDR2 YSYEKL. CDR3 length: 16 amino acids. Trimming shortened V by 1 base and J by 4 bases, and 14 bases separated the two germline ends. The CDR3 is CASSQVASLAGNTIYF. In DNA form, the CDR3 reads TGCGCCAGCAGCCAAGTCGCCAGTTTGGCCGGAAACACCATATATTTT.

The V call is TRBV27, the J call TRBJ1-2; D gene uncertain. The CDR3 loop spans 16 amino acids. In germline, CDR1 is MNHEY, CDR2 SMNVEV (reference sequence). V lost 5 bases to trimming and J lost 7 bases, with 23 bases between them. This chain's CDR3 is CASSLSNSAALGGYTF. As DNA, the CDR3 is TGTGCCAGCAGTCTTTCGAATTCGGCCGCTTTAGGTGGCTACACCTTC.

The chain has TRBV6-1 and TRBJ2-3; D is perhaps TRBD1 (6 bases). V dropped 0 bases and J dropped 2 bases, with 15 bases sitting between them. The CDR3 length is 17 residues. The germline CDR1 and CDR2 sequences are MNHNS and SASEGT. This chain's CDR3 is CASSEAEVGGVTDTQYF. CDR3 nucleotides: TGTGCCAGCAGTGAAGCGGAGGTTGGGGGCGTCACAGATACGCAGTATTTT.

CDR3 sequence reads: CATSKGENGELFF. The CDR3 DNA follows: TGTGCCACCAGTAAAGGGGAAAACGGGGAGCTGTTTTTT. This chain links TRBV24-1 with TRBJ2-2, with D maybe TRBD1 (5 bases). The CDR3 has 13 residues. V shed 6 bases and J shed 7 bases, with 11 bases lying between them. CDR1 and CDR2 from the germline V gene are KGHDR and SFDVKD.

The chain links TRBV6-5 to TRBJ2-3; 9 nucleotides agree with TRBD2. Germline V gene data show CDR1 as MNHEY and CDR2 as SVGAGI. The junction had 2 bases not matched to a gene; V was cut back by 6 bases and J by 1 base. The CDR3 has 14 amino acids. This CDR3 reads CASRRLAGTDTQYF. CDR3 sequence (DNA): TGTGCCAGCAGGCGACTAGCGGGCACAGATACGCAGTATTTT.

The gene calls are TRBV5-8 and TRBJ1-5; 7 bases match TRBD1. CDR3 size: 15 residues. In germline, CDR1 is SGHTS, CDR2 YDEGEE. The ends lost 4 bases at V and 0 bases at J; junction bases unmatched: 4. The CDR3 bases are TGTGCCAGCAGCCAGTGGGACAGTAGCAATCAGCCCCAGCATTTT. This codes for CASSQWDSSNQPQHF.

The J gene is TRBJ2-2, the V gene TRBV18; D call uncertain. CDR1 and CDR2 (germline): KGHSH, LQKENI. The CDR3 has 14 residues. V was trimmed by 7 bases and J by 6 bases, leaving 15 bases between them. CDR3 coding DNA: TGTGCCAGCTACTACTCGGGCGGCTCCGGGGAGCTGTTTTTT. As protein: CASYYSGGSGELFF.